The text below deals with one TCR beta chain. Its cognate antigen is unknown. The source of the sample is a study of T cell responses to AZD1222 COVID-19 vaccine. Assay used: immunoSEQ multiplex PCR; TCRdb lists only in-frame clones, some missing. The table has about 91,000 clones, over 75% seen once. The germline V gene has CDR1 MNHNY and CDR2 SVGAGI (reference sequence). The CDR3 runs 16 residues. Deletions cut 6 bases from V and 2 bases from J, with 17 bases between. Study-wide findings and caveats: Unmutated variant regions reportedly attract nearly half of all spike-specific TCRs. Among AZD1222 vaccinees, only 5 to 7 were seropositive at baseline. Among the donors, most were white British and more were female, and clonal diversity was possibly underestimated.

V gene TRBV6-6 combines with J gene TRBJ1-5; no clear D gene. Sequences were derived from peripheral blood, sampled on day 0 of AZD1222 vaccination. The receptor comes from an adult in good health. CDR3 DNA: TGTGCCAGCAGCCCACCTCGGGGAGCGGGCAATCAGCCCCAGCATTTT. Encoded protein: CASSPPRGAGNQPQHF.